These 5 T cell receptor beta chains came from one sample sequenced in a study of monozygotic twins with inflammatory bowel disease. TCRdb reprocessed the 5' RACE reads and keeps a single row for each CDR3 protein, giving no DNA. The sample includes approximately 400,000 distinct CDR3 sequences. Input material: blood. All receptors derive from a human donor with ulcerative colitis or Crohn's disease, or a healthy co-twin of an affected twin (not recorded which).

The chain recombines TRBV20-1 with TRBJ1-2; the D gene TCRdb calls, TRBD1, cannot be checked with no DNA. In germline, CDR1 is DFQATT, CDR2 SNEGSKA (reference sequence). The length of the CDR3 is 15 residues. CDR3 amino acids: CSARAGGAGNYGYTF.

The chain is built from TRBV3-1 and TRBJ2-2. Germline V gene lookup returns CDR1 LGHDT and CDR2 YNNKEL (reference sequence). This CDR3 spans 15 amino acids. This chain's CDR3 is CASSQDIANTGELCF.

The chain has TRBV29-1 and TRBJ2-1. Germline CDR1 and CDR2: SQVTM and ANQGSEA. The CDR3 is made up of 13 amino acids. The CDR3 region is CSGFTGSYNEQFF.

V is TRBV5-1 and J is TRBJ1-4; TCRdb proposes TRBD1, but this gene call is untestable without DNA. Germline CDR1 is SGHRS and CDR2 is YFSETQ. The CDR3 is made up of 14 amino acids. The CDR3 reads CASSLAGADEKLFF.

This chain connects TRBV4-3 to TRBJ2-5; TCRdb lists TRBD2, though no DNA is available to test this call. Germline V gene sequence: CDR1 LGHNA, CDR2 YSLEER. The CDR3 has 15 amino acids. Here the CDR3 reads CASSHGLEGGETQYF.